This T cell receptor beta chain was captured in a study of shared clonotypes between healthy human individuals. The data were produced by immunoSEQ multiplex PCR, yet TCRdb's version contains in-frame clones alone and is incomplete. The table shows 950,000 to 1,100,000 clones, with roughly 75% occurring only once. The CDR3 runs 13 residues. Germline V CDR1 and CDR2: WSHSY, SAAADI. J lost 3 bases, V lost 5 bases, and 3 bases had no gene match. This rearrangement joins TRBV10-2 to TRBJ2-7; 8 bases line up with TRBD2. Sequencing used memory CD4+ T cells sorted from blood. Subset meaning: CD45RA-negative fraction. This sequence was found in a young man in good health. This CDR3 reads CASSTSGGYEQYF. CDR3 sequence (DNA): TGCGCCAGCAGTACTAGCGGAGGCTACGAGCAGTACTTC.